The clone carrying this T cell receptor (beta chain) was observed many times. Amplified TCR beta CDR3 regions derived from RNA transcripts. TCR CDR3 underwent first-round RT-PCR with the HTBI primer set. A single record per CDR3 protein comes from TCRdb applying MiXCR to the multiplex PCR reads. Of about 720,000 distinct CDR3 sequences listed, roughly 17% are singletons. This specimen comes from a study of T cells in Graves' hyperthyroidism and ophthalmopathy. The CDR3 runs 13 residues. Germline assignment: CDR1 KGHDR and CDR2 SFDVKD. V shed 4 bases and J shed 1 base, with 6 bases lying between them. This clonotype was sampled from a man younger than 35 with Graves' hyperthyroidism. Sequencing used blood. The chain has TRBV24-1 and TRBJ2-5; D unclear. This CDR3 is CATSDPGQETQYF. CDR3 in DNA: TGTGCCACCAGTGACCCAGGCCAAGAGACCCAGTACTTC.